This T cell receptor beta chain derives from a study of shared clonotypes between healthy human individuals. Study-level results: Lower generation probabilities were found for non-shared clonotypes than for those shared by all four donors.

Deep was the level at which the assay was run. Libraries were prepared by immunoSEQ multiplex PCR; TCRdb keeps only in-frame clonotypes and omits some of them. Among roughly 300,000 clones listed, 80% to 90% were seen once. In regard to this clone: Its target is not known.

The CDR3 is 14 residues long. The V end lost 1 base, the J end lost 4 bases, and 8 bases lay between the germline ends. CDR1 and CDR2 from the germline V gene are MNHEY and SMNVEV (reference sequence). The genes are TRBV27 and TRBJ2-1, with D maybe TRBD2 (5 bases). The receptor was derived from a man younger than 35 in good health. Source material: memory CD8+ T cells sorted from blood. Subset in this sample: CD45RO+ cells pooled with CCR7-negative TemRA cells. In nucleotides, the CDR3 is TGTGCCAGCAGTTTATTAGCGTCGTACAATGAGCAGTTCTTC. Residues: CASSLLASYNEQFF.